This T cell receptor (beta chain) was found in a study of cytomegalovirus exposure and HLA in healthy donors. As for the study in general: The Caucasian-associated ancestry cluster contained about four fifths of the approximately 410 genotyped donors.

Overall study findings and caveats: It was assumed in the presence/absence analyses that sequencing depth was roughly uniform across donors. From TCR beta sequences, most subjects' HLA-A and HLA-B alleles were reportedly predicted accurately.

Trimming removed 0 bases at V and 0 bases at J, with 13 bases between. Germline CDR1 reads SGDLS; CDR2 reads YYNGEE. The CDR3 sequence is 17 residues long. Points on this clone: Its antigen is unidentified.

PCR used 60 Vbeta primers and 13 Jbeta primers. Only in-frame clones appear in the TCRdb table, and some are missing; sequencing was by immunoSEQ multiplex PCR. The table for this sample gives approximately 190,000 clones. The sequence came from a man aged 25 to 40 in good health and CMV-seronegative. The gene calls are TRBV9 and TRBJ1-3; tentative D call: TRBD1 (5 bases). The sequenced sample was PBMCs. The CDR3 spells CASSVEGYPHSGNTIYF. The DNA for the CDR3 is TGTGCCAGCAGCGTAGAGGGGTATCCGCACTCTGGAAACACCATATATTTT.